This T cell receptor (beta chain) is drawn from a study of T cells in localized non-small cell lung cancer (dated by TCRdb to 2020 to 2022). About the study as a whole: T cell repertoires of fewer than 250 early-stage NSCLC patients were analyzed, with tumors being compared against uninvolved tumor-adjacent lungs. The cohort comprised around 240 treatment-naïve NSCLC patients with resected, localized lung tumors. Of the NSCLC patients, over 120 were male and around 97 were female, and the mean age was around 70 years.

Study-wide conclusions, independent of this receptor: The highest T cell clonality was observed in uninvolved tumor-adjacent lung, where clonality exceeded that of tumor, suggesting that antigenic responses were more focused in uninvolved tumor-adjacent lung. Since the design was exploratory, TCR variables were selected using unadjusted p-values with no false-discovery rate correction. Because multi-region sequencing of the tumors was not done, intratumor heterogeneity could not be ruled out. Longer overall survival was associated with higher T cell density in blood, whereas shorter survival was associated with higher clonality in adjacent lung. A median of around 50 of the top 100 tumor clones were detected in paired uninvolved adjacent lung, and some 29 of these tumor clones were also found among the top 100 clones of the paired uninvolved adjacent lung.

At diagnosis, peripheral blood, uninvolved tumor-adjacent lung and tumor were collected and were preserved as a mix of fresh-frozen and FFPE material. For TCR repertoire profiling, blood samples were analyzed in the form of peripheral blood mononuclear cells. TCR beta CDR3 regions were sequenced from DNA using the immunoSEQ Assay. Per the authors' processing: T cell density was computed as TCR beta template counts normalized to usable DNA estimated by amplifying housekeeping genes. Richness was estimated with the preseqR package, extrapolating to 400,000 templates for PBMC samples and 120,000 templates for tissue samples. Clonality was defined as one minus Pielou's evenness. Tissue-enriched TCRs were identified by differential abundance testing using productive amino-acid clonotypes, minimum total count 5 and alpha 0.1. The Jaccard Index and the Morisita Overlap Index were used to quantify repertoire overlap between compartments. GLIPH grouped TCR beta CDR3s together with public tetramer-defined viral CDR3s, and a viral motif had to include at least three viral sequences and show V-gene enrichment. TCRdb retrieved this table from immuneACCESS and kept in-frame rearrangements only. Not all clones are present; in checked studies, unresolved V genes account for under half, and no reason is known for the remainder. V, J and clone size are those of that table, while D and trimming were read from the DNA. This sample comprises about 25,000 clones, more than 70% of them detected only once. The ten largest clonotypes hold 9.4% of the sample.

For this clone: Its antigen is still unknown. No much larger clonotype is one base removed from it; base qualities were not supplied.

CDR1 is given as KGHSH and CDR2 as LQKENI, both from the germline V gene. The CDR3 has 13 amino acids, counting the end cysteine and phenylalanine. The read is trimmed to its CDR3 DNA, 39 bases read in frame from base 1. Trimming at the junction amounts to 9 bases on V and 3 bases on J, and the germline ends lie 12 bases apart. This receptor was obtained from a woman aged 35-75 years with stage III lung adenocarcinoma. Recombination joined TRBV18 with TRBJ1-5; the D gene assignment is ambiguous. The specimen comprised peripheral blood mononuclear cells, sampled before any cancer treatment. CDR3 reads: CASQTEHNQPQHF. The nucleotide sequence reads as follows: TGTGCCAGTCAGACTGAGCACAATCAGCCCCAGCATTTT.